This TCR beta chain was sequenced in a study of cytomegalovirus exposure and HLA in healthy donors (dated by TCRdb to about 2017). As for the study more broadly: In an earlier analysis of several hundred of the donors, about 270 Gb of sequence data and 100 million or so unique TCR beta sequences from about 179 million T cells were reported. A later analysis re-analyzed previously published TCR beta repertoires from roughly 630 donors and added high-resolution HLA genotyping to study TCR occurrence patterns. To predict cytomegalovirus infection status, the study combined high-throughput TCR immunosequencing, statistical association of individual TCRs with disease status, and machine learning. Donor age, sex, ethnicity and CMV serostatus were compiled together with the repertoire data. In the later analysis, no new phenotypic data were used to find candidate immune exposures; instead, reliance was placed on TCR beta sequences and their occurrence across donors. On average, 235,054 unique TCR beta nucleotide sequences were sequenced per donor among a few hundred genotyped donors of the cohort, with roughly 18% of those sequences being non-productive. A later genetic analysis took genome-wide SNP genotypes for about three fifths of the roughly 700 donors and used that subset as a discovery cohort. Among the roughly 410 genotyped donors, 81% belonged to the genetic ancestry cluster associated with self-reported Caucasian donors. An early release covering more than 500 HLA-typed donors comprised roughly 300 gigabases of sequencing data and around 80 million unique TCR sequences. The study aimed to test whether signatures of past pathogen exposure could be identified by cataloging public T cell receptors. Using immunosequencing, the study profiled T cell repertoires from fewer than 850 subjects and related those repertoires to cytomegalovirus serostatus. HLA typing included class I and class II loci at four-digit resolution. Every repertoire in the discovery cohort had been generated on one and the same sequencing platform. The number of donors typed differed by locus, with about 629-630 for A, B, C, DRB1 and DQB1, around 560 for DQA1, 600 to 610 for DPA1, and around 460 for DPB1. In an earlier analysis of a few hundred of the donors, high-throughput TCR beta sequencing was used to judge whether each TCR beta V gene segment behaved as functional or pseudogenic. Roughly five DR-DQ haplotypes were handled as single units for association and clustering, since linkage in the cohort was strong. Besides the first cohort of 666 subjects, a separate validation cohort made up of 120 different subjects was used. Broader findings and caveats from the paper: Because HLA typing was unavailable for some donors at each locus, only the typed subset was used in association tests. In an earlier analysis of more than 450 of the donors, most TCR beta V segments were observed in productive rearrangements about 90% or about 30% of the time, broadly matching IMGT annotations. Strong co-occurrence of HLA alleles, especially DR and DQ, made assigning TCR associations to individual alleles difficult. In the study, some 160 TCR beta chains were listed as associated with cytomegalovirus. Specific HLA alleles were associated with 15,000 to 20,000 TCR beta sequences at a false discovery rate of 0.05 in a later analysis. According to a later analysis, parvovirus B19, influenza, CMV and Epstein-Barr virus appeared linked to several top co-occurrence clusters. A further reported finding was that TCR beta sequences accurately predicted the HLA-A and HLA-B alleles for most subjects in the first cohort. According to a later analysis, TCR association rates differed among HLA loci, with DRB1 alleles showing the most associated TCRs and HLA-C alleles showing the fewest. Correlated functional status among segregating V segments might be attributable to linkage disequilibrium, but an unknown experimental factor could not be ruled out. In a later analysis, HLA-associated TCR beta chains showed more clonal expansion and lower generation probabilities than non-associated chains that were equally common. According to a later analysis, most CMV-associated TCR beta chains appeared to be HLA-restricted, and the HLA associations seemed to be driven largely by CMV exposure. Some IMGT-functional V segments, including TRBV6-2 and TRBV6-3, could not be told apart with the 87-base-pair reads, so those segments were excluded. In both the original and validation cohorts, the classifier was reported to diagnose cytomegalovirus status with high specificity and sensitivity. A cluster of highly shared sequence variants was judged likely to be a technical artifact of the sequencing pipeline. The cohort was sequenced for TCR beta chains only, and without alpha or paired-chain data the features that could be detected were limited. Because counts were too low, roughly 16 rarely observed V segments, including chromosome 9 orphons, were excluded from the earlier analysis of about 500 of the donors. Compared with the roughly 710-donor mean, donors in an Asian-associated ancestry cluster had fewer N-insertions in productive TCRs, according to a later genetic analysis. Immune exposure information for the cohort was limited to CMV serostatus. The authors suggested that the approach could potentially be extended to other disease states and immunological phenotypes. Across donors, most TCR sequences were observed very rarely, whereas some public TCRs were present in many individuals. In a later genetic analysis, a missense DCLRE1C variant was associated with V-gene and J-gene trimming of TCR beta chains, and the association was replicated in an independent cohort. The presence/absence analyses assumed that sequencing depth was roughly uniform across donors, and that assumption may not be true. A few of the identified cytomegalovirus-associated TCR beta chains were confirmed in vitro to be specific for cytomegalovirus antigens.

The library was generated by the immunoSEQ multiplex PCR assay. A mixture of 60 forward primers for TCR Vbeta segments and 13 reverse primers for TCR Jbeta segments was used in the multiplex PCR. The CDR3 region of rearranged TCR beta genes was amplified from genomic DNA by a multiplex PCR assay. The Illumina HiSeq System was used to sequence the amplified TCR beta libraries as 87-base-pair reads. In the source study's methods: Across the 500 to 700 repertoires, a later analysis counted some 81 million unique TCR beta chains, 9.5 million to 12 million of which were shared by at least two donors. Raw reads were error-corrected and collapsed into unique sequences with a nearest-neighbor algorithm that merged closely related sequences to remove PCR and sequencing errors. V, D and J gene segments were assigned by aligning CDR3 sequences to IMGT reference sequences. For a sequence to be retained, at least a six-nucleotide match to both a V gene segment and a J gene segment was required. Rearrangements were called productive when the CDR3 lacked stop codons and stayed in frame with V and J; all others were non-productive. CDR3 was defined by IMGT convention, running from the second conserved V-encoded cysteine to the conserved J-encoded phenylalanine. The earlier analysis of 587 of the donors excluded any sequence lacking an unambiguous match to a single V gene segment. An earlier analysis of 500 to 600 of the donors classified V segments as functional when productive rearrangements were above 56.7% and as segregating when the standard deviation between donors was above 5%. A statistical classification framework was developed to diagnose cytomegalovirus status using the catalog of TCR beta chain sequences. In a later analysis, V and J genes were assigned by comparing TCR nucleotide sequences against IMGT/GENE-DB human TR gene sequences. In a later analysis, CDR3 sequences and most-parsimonious VDJ recombination scenarios were assigned using the TCRdist pipeline. A later analysis defined each TCR beta chain by its CDR3 amino acid sequence plus V-gene family, and excluded reads lacking a unique V-gene family. A later analysis removed 550 to 650 highly shared, low-generation-probability nucleotide sequences to deal with suspected cross-contamination and a sequencing artifact. For each public chain, a later analysis derived a clonal expansion index from normalized ranks of inferred template counts within each repertoire. Generation probabilities in a later analysis came from a VDJ recombination model fitted to out-of-frame rearrangements, and those results were checked against IGoR. A later analysis scored TCR-TCR, TCR-HLA and TCR-CMV co-occurrence with hypergeometric tests, applying a repertoire-size bias correction to TCR pairs. To estimate false discovery rates, a later analysis permuted the HLA or CMV assignments 20 times. In a later analysis, co-occurring TCRs were grouped using DBSCAN, with TCRdist sequence similarity added in when clustering inside HLA-allele-positive subsets. Repertoires with fewer than 30,000 or more than 120,000 public chains were left out of co-occurrence clustering, as were several repertoires with anomalous nucleotide sharing. TCRdb took over this immuneACCESS table, retaining in-frame rearrangements with V and J assigned. Such tables are incomplete; in checked studies, under half of the missing clones stem from an unresolved V gene, and the remainder is unexplained. Clonal size and the V and J genes are those of that table, whereas D and trimming came from the DNA. The sample table holds 150,000 to 200,000 clones, of which around 85% were seen once. The top ten clonotypes cover about 9.3% of the sample.

The CDR3 has 18 amino acids, counting the end cysteine and phenylalanine. CDR3 DNA is the only sequence kept; it has 54 bases, read in frame from the first base. From a lookup of the germline V gene, CDR1 and CDR2 are SGDLS and YYNGEE. Unmatched junction bases come to 10, with V trimmed by 0 bases and J by 5 bases. With respect to this clone: Its antigen is currently not known. Within one base of it there is no much larger clone, and no base qualities were kept.

In total, roughly 670 healthy bone marrow donors made up the cohort. Cohort members were all nominally healthy when sampled, although unrecorded immune exposures were likely present. The donor tested CMV seropositive, placing the donor among the approximately 290 seropositive members of the cohort. Every donor gave a peripheral blood sample, and the peripheral blood mononuclear cells from that sample were used for TCR beta sequencing. Genomic DNA extraction from the blood cell samples was performed with the Qiagen DNeasy Blood Extraction Kit. The chain is encoded by TRBV9 joined to TRBJ2-1, with 11 bases in between that match TRBD2. Sequencing was performed on PBMCs. The TCR originated in a man aged 18-30 years in good health and CMV-seropositive. The CDR3 sequence is CASSVADSGGAVDNEQFF. The DNA sequence is TGTGCCAGCAGCGTAGCTGATAGCGGGGGGGCCGTCGACAATGAGCAGTTCTTC.